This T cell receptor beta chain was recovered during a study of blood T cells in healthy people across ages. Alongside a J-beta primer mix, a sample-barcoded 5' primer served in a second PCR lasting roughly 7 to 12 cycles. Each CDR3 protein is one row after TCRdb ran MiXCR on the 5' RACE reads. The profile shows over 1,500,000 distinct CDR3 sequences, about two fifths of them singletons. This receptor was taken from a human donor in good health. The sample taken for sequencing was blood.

CDR3 DNA sequence: TGTGCCAGCAGTTACATTAGGGGGAGGAACACTGAAGCTTTCTTT. Translated, it gives CASSYIRGRNTEAFF. This chain links TRBV6-5 with TRBJ1-1; perhaps TRBD1 as D (6 bases). Germline V gene sequence: CDR1 MNHEY, CDR2 SVGAGI. The CDR3 runs to 15 residues. The ends were cut back, 2 bases at V and 1 base at J, with 11 bases in the middle.